These 18 T cell receptor beta chains were all obtained from the same sample, sequenced in a study of patients and donors after allogeneic stem cell transplantation. Using its own MiXCR run on the RT-PCR reads, TCRdb lists one record per CDR3 protein. The sample records fewer than 500,000 distinct CDR3 sequences, approximately 16% being singletons. The sequencing input was blood, either unsorted or a sorted T cell fraction (not recorded which). The receptor source for this set is a human donor who was either an allogeneic HSCT recipient or a stem cell or donor lymphocyte infusion donor (not recorded which). It is not recorded whose cells these are; they may come from a transplant donor.

The table lists this clonotype with a few counts. The genes are TRBV7-8 and TRBJ1-5; the match to TRBD1 covers 8 bases. The junction had 6 bases not matched to a gene; V was cut back by 4 bases and J by 7 bases. Per the germline V gene, CDR1 is SGHVS and CDR2 is FQNEAQ. The CDR3 spans 14 residues. In DNA form, the CDR3 reads TGTGCCAGCAGCTCGGACAGGGCGATCCAGCCCCAGCATTTT. Translation gives CASSSDRAIQPQHF.

This clonotype was recorded many times. The chain employs TRBV10-3 and TRBJ2-3, with D possibly being TRBD1 or TRBD2 (6 bases each). CDR1 is ENHRY, CDR2 SYGVKD, per germline. Trimming removed 2 bases at V and 3 bases at J, with 12 bases between. CDR3 length: 15 amino acids. The CDR3 bases are TGTGCCATCAGTGAGGAGGGGGGCCGAACAGATACGCAGTATTTT. Its protein product is CAISEEGGRTDTQYF.

This clonotype was recorded a few times. The chain couples TRBV20-1 to TRBJ1-5; possible D gene TRBD1, 6 bases. CDR3 length equals 15 residues. V was clipped by 3 bases and J by 1 base, with 13 bases between them. Germline V CDR1 and CDR2: DFQATT, SNEGSKA (reference sequence). The CDR3 DNA reads as TGCAGTGCTAGTTACAGGGCCGGGAGCAATCAGCCCCAGCATTTT. Translated: CSASYRAGSNQPQHF.

This clonotype turned up a few times. V gene TRBV4-2 combines with J gene TRBJ2-3; TRBD2 matches at 8 bases. The CDR3 is made up of 16 amino acids. In germline, CDR1 is LGHNA, CDR2 YNFKEQ. Trimming at V came to 4 bases and at J to 4 bases, leaving 10 bases not matched to a gene. As DNA, the CDR3 is TGTGCCAGCAGCCTTGGGAACGGGAGGGCACCAGATACGCAGTATTTT. The encoded protein is CASSLGNGRAPDTQYF.

This clonotype was seen at least ten times. This sequence joins TRBV12-3 or TRBV12-4 and TRBJ2-7; D gene ambiguous. V was clipped by 3 bases and J by 6 bases, with 18 bases between them. This CDR3 is 15 amino acids long. CDR3 in DNA: TGTGCCAGCAGTTTCGTCGCCCACCCCCCTGGCGAGCAGTACTTC. This codes for CASSFVAHPPGEQYF.

This chain uses TRBV20-1 with TRBJ2-7; 9 positions agree with TRBD2. This CDR3 contains 14 residues. Trimming removed 0 bases from V and 2 bases from J; junction bases left unmatched: 2. Germline V gene data show CDR1 as DFQATT and CDR2 as SNEGSKA (reference sequence). The CDR3, as DNA: TGCAGTGCTAGAGATCGACTAGCGGCCTACGAGCAGTACTTC. It specifies CSARDRLAAYEQYF.

The chain is built from TRBV3-1 and TRBJ1-1; D remains unclear. Germline values: CDR1 LGHDT, CDR2 YNNKEL (reference sequence). The CDR3 runs to 13 residues. V was pared by 7 bases and J by 4 bases, with 13 bases between. CDR3 protein: CASTLGLTTEAFF. CDR3 coding DNA: TGTGCCAGCACCCTAGGTCTTACCACTGAAGCTTTCTTT.

The gene calls are TRBV28 and TRBJ2-1, with 10 bases fitting TRBD2. The CDR3 runs to 15 residues. The ends lost 6 bases at V and 12 bases at J; junction bases unmatched: 14. CDR1 MDHEN and CDR2 SYDVKM come from the germline V gene. The CDR3 sequence: CASSSGLAYFRAQFF. The CDR3 DNA follows: TGTGCCAGCAGCTCGGGACTAGCGTACTTTAGGGCGCAGTTCTTC. The full variable domain, with the rest looked up from reference TRBV28 and TRBJ2-1, is DVKVTQSSRYLVKRTGEKVFLECVQDMDHENMFWYRQDPGLGLRLIYFSYDVKMKEKGDIPEGYSVSREKKERFSLILESASTNQTSMYLCASSSGLAYFRAQFFGPGTRLTVL.

The gene calls are TRBV20-1 and TRBJ2-7; D possibly corresponds to TRBD2 (6 bases). Germline V gene lookup returns CDR1 DFQATT and CDR2 SNEGSKA (reference sequence). This CDR3 contains 13 residues. Trimming stripped 2 bases from V and 4 bases from J, with 12 bases between. The CDR3 reads CSARRREPYEQYF. In DNA, the CDR3 is TGCAGTGCTAGAAGGCGGGAACCTTACGAGCAGTACTTC.

The genes are TRBV6-2 or TRBV6-3 and TRBJ1-5, with 7 positions matching TRBD1. Per the germline V gene, CDR1 is MNHEY and CDR2 is SVGEGT. The CDR3 is 16 amino acids. With 6 bases clipped from V and 7 bases from J, the junction kept 15 bases outside the gene matches. The CDR3 sequence: CASSRTGGRNGQPQHF. In DNA form, the CDR3 reads TGTGCCAGCAGCAGGACAGGTGGAAGGAATGGGCAGCCCCAGCATTTT.

The chain joins TRBV4-3 to TRBJ2-2, with TRBD1 matching over 8 bases. This CDR3 has 16 amino acids. Trimming cost V 5 bases and J 4 bases; bases outside gene matches: 9. CDR1 is LGHNA and CDR2 is YSLEER in the germline V gene. The CDR3 sequence is CASSYTRGLGTGELFF. As DNA, the CDR3 is TGCGCCAGCAGCTATACCAGGGGGCTCGGCACCGGGGAGCTGTTTTTT.

This clonotype was picked up a small number of times. The chain is built from TRBV14 and TRBJ1-2; tentatively, D is TRBD1 (5 bases). The CDR3 is 15 residues long. CDR1 SGHDN and CDR2 FVKESK come from the germline V gene. V was shortened by 4 bases and J by 5 bases, with 17 bases between the two germline ends. Here the CDR3 reads CASSPGTLRYYGYTF. CDR3 sequence (DNA): TGTGCCAGCAGCCCCGGGACCCTGCGATATTATGGCTACACCTTC.

The chain employs TRBV7-2 and TRBJ2-7; 9 positions agree with TRBD1. Germline assignment: CDR1 SGHTA and CDR2 FQGNSA. V shed 5 bases, J shed 2 bases, and the junction held 7 bases outside the gene matches. The CDR3 is made up of 15 amino acids. The CDR3 sequence is CASSPDRGFTYEQYF. CDR3 in DNA: TGTGCCAGCAGCCCCGACAGGGGGTTTACCTACGAGCAGTACTTC.

The chain joins TRBV12-3 or TRBV12-4 to TRBJ1-5; unclear D gene. V was trimmed by 3 bases and J by 7 bases, leaving 13 bases between them. The CDR3 has 14 amino acids. CDR3 protein: CASSFKSPGQPQHF. CDR3 DNA sequence: TGTGCCAGCAGTTTTAAATCACCGGGCCAGCCCCAGCATTTT.

In its sample, this clonotype was seen many times. V and J are TRBV12-3 or TRBV12-4 and TRBJ1-1; D gene uncertain. The CDR3 contains 13 residues. V lost 2 bases, J lost 4 bases, and 8 bases lay in between. As DNA, the CDR3 is TGTGCCAGCAGTTTAAATATTGCCACTGAAGCTTTCTTT. It codes for CASSLNIATEAFF.

This chain joins TRBV14 and TRBJ2-1, with D perhaps matching TRBD1 (6 bases). V lost 2 bases and J lost 10, with 18 bases in between. In germline, CDR1 is SGHDN, CDR2 FVKESK. The CDR3 spans 15 residues. The CDR3 DNA follows: TGTGCCAGCAGCCAACCGGGGTGGCAGGGGACCGAGCAGTTCTTC. Amino acids: CASSQPGWQGTEQFF. The variable domain in full, with the rest retrieved from reference TRBV14 and TRBJ2-1, is EAGVTQFPSHSVIEKGQTVTLRCDPISGHDNLYWYRRVMGKEIKFLLHFVKESKQDESGMPNNRFLAERTGGTYSTLKVQPAELEDSGVYFCASSQPGWQGTEQFFGPGTRLTVL.

This clonotype was found a few times. This chain connects TRBV6-4 to TRBJ1-3; D is possibly TRBD1 (5 bases). In germline, CDR1 is MRHNA, CDR2 SNTAGT. V was shortened by 2 bases and J by 0 bases, with 11 bases between the two germline ends. The CDR3 consists of 16 residues. The DNA of the CDR3 is TGTGCCAGCAGTGACGACAGTCGAAGCTCTGGAAACACCATATATTTT. It encodes CASSDDSRSSGNTIYF.

The chain carries TRBV12-3 or TRBV12-4 and TRBJ2-1; tentatively, D is TRBD1 (5 bases). This CDR3 comprises 15 residues. The V end lost 6 bases, the J end lost 0 bases, and 12 bases lay between the germline ends. The CDR3 DNA reads TGTGCCAGCAGCCAACAGGCGAGCTCCTACAATGAGCAGTTCTTC. Translating gives CASSQQASSYNEQFF.